This T cell receptor beta chain was retrieved from a study of T-cell reconstitution after alpha-beta-depleted transplantation in children. Unique molecular identifiers were used to barcode this TCRbeta library. From the PCR reads, TCRdb called clonotypes with MiXCR, one entry per CDR3 protein. This table has approximately 430,000 distinct CDR3 sequences, about 17% appearing once. The CDR3 spans 14 residues. Losses at the gene ends were 5 bases for V and 2 bases for J; bases not matched to a gene: 1. CDR1 DFQATT and CDR2 SNEGSKA come from the germline V gene (reference sequence). This clonotype has a handful of counts.

This TCR was sampled from a boy younger than two who had a stem cell transplant for Wiskott-Aldrich syndrome, so the T cells may come from the graft donor. V gene TRBV20-1 combines with J gene TRBJ2-1, with 12 bases that match TRBD2. Sample: PBMCs, mostly from graft donor cells, taken 360 days after TCRalphabeta/CD19-depleted stem cell transplant. CDR3 DNA sequence: TGCAGTGCTCTAGCGGGAGGGACCTACAATGAGCAGTTCTTC. Its translation is CSALAGGTYNEQFF.